This paragraph reports one T cell receptor beta chain. The data were taken from a study of blood T cell repertoires in COVID-19. Study as a whole: Samples taken during acute and convalescent COVID-19 were collected in the United States, Italy and Spain. Sources were T cells, B-cell-depleted T cells, or PBMCs; the material itself was cDNA or gDNA.

Per the study methods: Amplification of reference gene primers was used by the study to estimate nucleated cell counts. The data were produced by immunoSEQ multiplex PCR, yet TCRdb's version contains in-frame clones alone and is incomplete. V and J calls and clone size are copied from that table; D and trimming were computed from the DNA. The sample has 150,000 to 180,000 clones, approximately 83% seen once. Patients of the Seattle cohort, enrolled during active infection, were followed longitudinally. Per germline, CDR1 SGHTA and CDR2 FQGTGA. This CDR3 spans 15 amino acids. Unmatched junction bases numbered 8, after V lost 3 bases and J lost 7 bases.

The sample was peripheral blood. The chain has TRBV7-3 and TRBJ2-1; TRBD1 agrees at 8 bases. This clonotype was obtained from a woman aged 60-75 years with COVID-19, enrolled during active disease. The CDR3 sequence is CASSFDDYRGNEQFF. DNA for the CDR3: TGTGCCAGCAGCTTCGACGATTACAGGGGGAATGAGCAGTTCTTC.